The 5 T cell receptor beta chains reported below all come from one sample, sequenced in a study of radiation and T cells in renal cell carcinoma. The time point here: blood 2 weeks post-SBRT. The treatment is: 15 Gy SBRT to primary tumor, nephrectomy 4 weeks later. Repertoires were generated with immunoSEQ multiplex PCR, while TCRdb's copy carries only in-frame clones and drops some. The data hold 100,000 to 150,000 clones, with over 75% observed a single time. This material consisted of blood, taken from a patient whose treatment included radiotherapy and nephrectomy. The receptors derive from a man in his fifties or sixties with renal cell carcinoma.

The chain combines TRBV11-2 with TRBJ2-5; no clear D. Looked up from germline, CDR1 is SGHAT and CDR2 is FQNNGV. CDR3 length: 14 residues. The V and J ends lost 1 base and 2 bases respectively, with 8 bases between them. The CDR3 is CASSLGLTQETQYF. The CDR3 nucleotides read TGTGCCAGCAGCTTAGGGCTAACACAAGAGACCCAGTACTTC.

The chain combines TRBV5-8 with TRBJ2-7, with TRBD2 matching over 11 bases. The J segment lost 6 bases and the V segment lost 2 bases, leaving 13 bases of the junction unmatched. Per germline, CDR1 SGHTS and CDR2 YDEGEE. This CDR3 region has 17 residues. DNA for the CDR3: TGTGCCAGCAGCTTCGGACTAGCGGGTACGGGCCGAGGCGAGCAGTACTTC. This codes for CASSFGLAGTGRGEQYF.

The sample holds a few counts of this clone. The same CDR3 can be traced to other DNA sequences in this sample. V is TRBV6-1 and J is TRBJ2-2; 9 positions match TRBD1. CDR3 length equals 14 residues. CDR1 and CDR2 (germline): MNHNS, SASEGT. Trimming removed 5 bases from V and 6 bases from J; junction bases left unmatched: 4. DNA of the CDR3: TGTGCCAGCAGTCAACAGGGGGCGGCCGGGGAGCTGTTTTTT. It specifies CASSQQGAAGELFF.

V and J are TRBV30 and TRBJ2-2, with D possibly matching TRBD1 (6 bases). Trimming removed 3 bases from V and 4 bases from J, with 15 bases in between. Germline V CDR1 and CDR2: GTSNPN, SVGIG (reference sequence). The CDR3 runs 15 residues. For the CDR3, the DNA is TGTGCCTGGAGAAGGCGGACAGCCCTCACCGGGGAGCTGTTTTTT. This gives the protein CAWRRRTALTGELFF.

V is TRBV4-2 and J is TRBJ1-5; D is uncertain. V lost 1 base, J lost 6 bases, and 7 bases lay in between. The CDR3 length is 13 residues. Germline CDR1 and CDR2: LGHNA and YNFKEQ. The chain's CDR3 is CASSQVSAQPQHF. The CDR3 DNA sequence: TGTGCCAGCAGCCAAGTTTCAGCTCAGCCCCAGCATTTT.